The 23 T cell receptor beta chains below were found in one sample sequenced in a study of blood T cell repertoires in COVID-19. TCRdb's table, derived via immunoSEQ multiplex PCR, lists solely in-frame clones and lacks some. The top ten clones hold about 3.2% of a sample with under 85,000 clones, roughly 85% of them seen once. Sequences were obtained from peripheral blood. These receptors originate from an elderly man with acute or convalescent COVID-19.

This chain connects TRBV12-3 or TRBV12-4 to TRBJ1-1; no reliable D call. The CDR3 spans 13 residues. The ends were cut back, 7 bases at V and 4 bases at J, with 13 bases in the middle. CDR3 sequence reads: CASTTPLATEAFF. CDR3 in DNA: TGTGCCAGCACCACTCCCCTCGCCACTGAAGCTTTCTTT.

The chain recombines TRBV9 with TRBJ1-1, with 7 bases identical to TRBD1. CDR3 length: 14 residues. Germline values: CDR1 SGDLS, CDR2 YYNGEE. The V gene end was trimmed by 3 bases and the J gene end by 7 bases; junction bases not matched to a gene: 9. This CDR3 is CASSGGQRTGEAFF. In nucleotides, the CDR3 is TGTGCCAGCAGCGGGGGACAGCGAACCGGTGAAGCTTTCTTT.

The genes are TRBV3-1 (or the pseudogene TRBV3-2) and TRBJ2-1, with TRBD2 matching 13 bases. Germline trimming cut 11 bases from V and 9 bases from J; bases unmatched to any gene: 10. The V gene's germline CDR1 is LGHDT and CDR2 YNNKEL (reference sequence). This CDR3 spans 14 amino acids. The CDR3: CAGPGTSGIGEQFF. The CDR3 coding sequence is TGTGCCGGCCCCGGGACTAGCGGGATAGGTGAGCAGTTCTTC.

The chain links TRBV11-2 to TRBJ2-7, with TRBD2 matching over 12 bases. The germline V gene has CDR1 SGHAT and CDR2 FQNNGV. The CDR3 is made up of 13 amino acids. V was pared by 8 bases and J by 3 bases, with 2 bases of the junction left unmatched. The DNA for the CDR3 is TGTGCCAGCGGGACTAGCGGGCTCTACGAGCAGTACTTC. The encoded protein is CASGTSGLYEQYF. Using reference TRBV11-2 and TRBJ2-7 for the parts outside the CDR3, the full variable domain is EAGVAQSPRYKIIEKRQSVAFWCNPISGHATLYWYQQILGQGPKLLIQFQNNGVVDDSQLPKDRFSAERLKGVDSTLKIQPAKLEDSAVYLCASGTSGLYEQYFGPGTRLTVT.

This clone occurred once. The CDR3 nucleotides are TGTGCCAGCAGCCGCCGGGAACAGGGGCCTACCGGGGAGCTGTTTTTT. Translated: CASSRREQGPTGELFF. The chain recombines TRBV7-9 with TRBJ2-2; 7 bases are a match to TRBD1. The V gene's germline CDR1 is SEHNR and CDR2 FQNEAQ (reference sequence). Trimming removed 5 bases from V and 5 bases from J; junction bases left unmatched: 11. The CDR3 extends over 16 amino acids.

The V gene is TRBV7-8, the J gene TRBJ1-5; no reliable D call. V was pared by 1 base and J by 1 base, with 11 bases between. The germline V gene has CDR1 SGHVS and CDR2 FQNEAQ. This CDR3 spans 16 amino acids. The CDR3 reads CASSLGPPGSNQPQHF. DNA of the CDR3: TGTGCCAGCAGCTTAGGCCCCCCAGGCAGCAATCAGCCCCAGCATTTT. Supplemented by reference TRBV7-8 and TRBJ1-5, the full variable domain reads GAGVSQSPRYKVAKRGQDVALRCDPISGHVSLFWYQQALGQGPEFLTYFQNEAQLDKSGLPSDRFFAERPEGSVSTLKIQRTQQEDSAVYLCASSLGPPGSNQPQHFGDGTRLSIL.

The chain links TRBV14 to TRBJ2-1, with no clear D. The CDR3 covers 13 residues. Germline V gene sequence: CDR1 SGHDN, CDR2 FVKESK. The V end was cut by 1 base, the J end by 8 bases, with 9 bases between. CDR3 DNA sequence: TGTGCCAGCAGCCAAGGGCTTGGCTATGAGCAGTTCTTC. It codes for CASSQGLGYEQFF.

The count of this clone is one. The chain links TRBV2 to TRBJ1-4, with 7 nucleotides matching TRBD1. The V gene's germline CDR1 is SNHLY and CDR2 FYNNEI. The CDR3 extends over 15 amino acids. Trimming removed 3 bases from V and 0 bases from J; junction bases left unmatched: 1. The DNA for the CDR3 is TGTGCCAGCAGTGACCAGGGGGCAACTAATGAAAAACTGTTTTTT. Amino acids: CASSDQGATNEKLFF.

The chain couples TRBV5-8 to TRBJ1-6; 7 bases agree with TRBD1. Germline V gives CDR1 SGHTS, CDR2 YDEGEE. This CDR3 is 13 amino acids long. V was clipped by 1 base and J by 14 bases; unmatched bases: 6. CDR3 nucleotide sequence: TGTGCCAGCAGCTTGAACAGGGGTATCACCCTCCACTTT. Amino acids: CASSLNRGITLHF. Drawing the rest from reference TRBV5-8 and TRBJ1-6, the complete variable domain is EAGVTQSPTHLIKTRGQQATLRCSPISGHTSVYWYQQALGLGLQFLLWYDEGEERNRGNFPPRFSGRQFPNYSSELNVNALELEDSALYLCASSLNRGITLHFGNGTRLTVT.

The V and J genes are TRBV18 and TRBJ1-1; D is unclear. CDR1 KGHSH and CDR2 LQKENI come from the germline V gene. CDR3 length: 12 residues. Trimming cost V 8 bases and J 0 bases, with 7 bases left between them. CDR3 in DNA: TGTGCCAGCGCAGGTATGAACACTGAAGCTTTCTTT. This gives the protein CASAGMNTEAFF.

CDR3 nucleotides: TGTGCCAGCAGCTATCAGGGGGCGCAGCCCCAGCATTTT. Amino acid sequence: CASSYQGAQPQHF. The chain couples TRBV5-4 to TRBJ1-5, with 8 bases lining up with TRBD1. V was pared by 3 bases and J by 7 bases, with 3 bases of the junction left unmatched. Germline CDR1 is SGHNT and CDR2 is YYREEE (reference sequence). CDR3 length equals 13 residues.

The chain uses TRBV2 and TRBJ2-3; the match to TRBD2 covers 7 bases. The CDR3 runs 13 residues. Germline CDR1 reads SNHLY; CDR2 reads FYNNEI. V gave up 10 bases and J gave up 6 bases; unmatched junction bases: 10. The CDR3 nucleotides read TGTGCCATCCCGACTAGCCGAAGCGATACGCAGTATTTT. It codes for CAIPTSRSDTQYF.

The chain employs TRBV6-5 and TRBJ2-1; 7 positions match TRBD1. The germline V gene encodes CDR1 MNHEY and CDR2 SVGAGI. Unmatched junction bases numbered 12, after V lost 7 bases and J lost 9 bases. The CDR3 contains 14 residues. The CDR3 DNA reads as TGTGCCAGCACACGGGACAGATATTCAATTGAGCAGTTCTTC. This encodes CASTRDRYSIEQFF.

The rearrangement joins TRBV5-1 to TRBJ1-4; D uncertain. Germline CDR1 SGHRS, CDR2 YFSETQ. V dropped 3 bases and J dropped 8 bases, with 8 bases sitting between them. The CDR3 consists of 12 residues. Written as DNA, the CDR3 is TGCGCCAGCAGCTGGGGAGGGGAAAAACTGTTTTTT. Encoded protein: CASSWGGEKLFF.

The chain recombines TRBV7-6 with TRBJ2-1, with TRBD2 matching over 9 bases. V trimming: 1 base; J trimming: 6 bases; junction bases outside the gene matches: 4. The germline CDR1 and CDR2 sequences are SGHVS and FNYEAQ. The CDR3 runs to 15 residues. This chain's CDR3 is CASSLVGLASNEQFF. DNA of the CDR3: TGTGCCAGCAGCTTAGTAGGACTAGCGAGCAATGAGCAGTTCTTC.

The rearrangement links TRBV7-6 to TRBJ2-1; 7 bases fit TRBD2. This CDR3 contains 14 residues. The germline CDR1 and CDR2 sequences are SGHVS and FNYEAQ. V was pared by 4 bases and J by 3 bases, with 3 bases of the junction left unmatched. CDR3 bases: TGTGCCAGCAGCTCCGGGGACTACTACAATGAGCAGTTCTTC. Translation: CASSSGDYYNEQFF.

J is TRBJ1-2 and V is TRBV5-1; the D gene is possibly TRBD1 (5 bases). Germline CDR1 SGHRS, CDR2 YFSETQ. V was cut by 0 bases and J by 2 bases, with 8 bases left in between. The CDR3 contains 14 residues. The CDR3 DNA sequence: TGCGCCAGCAGCTTGGGACAGCCGAACTATGGCTACACCTTC. Translation gives CASSLGQPNYGYTF. The variable domain in full, completed from reference TRBV5-1 and TRBJ1-2, reads KAGVTQTPRYLIKTRGQQVTLSCSPISGHRSVSWYQQTPGQGLQFLFEYFSETQRNKGNFPGRFSGRQFSNSRSEMNVSTLELGDSALYLCASSLGQPNYGYTFGSGTRLTVV.

This clone has a single count. The chain uses TRBV7-2 and TRBJ2-7; D perhaps matches TRBD2 (6 bases). The V and J ends lost 6 bases and 5 bases respectively, with 14 bases between them. This CDR3 is built from 13 residues. Per germline, CDR1 SGHTA and CDR2 FQGNSA. The CDR3 loop reads CASSQTSFHEQYF. CDR3 nucleotides: TGTGCCAGCAGTCAGACTAGTTTCCACGAGCAGTACTTC.

This clone showed up just once. The CDR3 spells CASSIRSRGDGYTF. In nucleotides, the CDR3 is TGTGCCAGTAGTATACGGTCCAGGGGGGATGGCTACACCTTC. This sequence joins TRBV19 and TRBJ1-2; TRBD1 agrees at 7 bases. The CDR3 totals 14 residues. CDR1 and CDR2 (germline): LNHDA, SQIVND (reference sequence). V dropped 2 bases and J dropped 6; count of bases not matched to a gene: 6. The full variable domain, completed using reference TRBV19 and TRBJ1-2, is DGGITQSPKYLFRKEGQNVTLSCEQNLNHDAMYWYRQDPGQGLRLIYYSQIVNDFQKGDIAEGYSVSREKKESFPLTVTSAQKNPTAFYLCASSIRSRGDGYTFGSGTRLTVV.

The table lists this clone with a count of one. The rearrangement uses TRBV18 and TRBJ2-3; D is possibly TRBD1 (5 bases). The V and J ends lost 2 bases and 3 bases respectively, with 6 bases between them. The CDR3 runs 13 residues. CDR1 KGHSH and CDR2 LQKENI come from the germline V gene. This CDR3 is CASSPRQTDTQYF. The CDR3 region has the DNA TGTGCCAGCTCACCAAGACAGACAGATACGCAGTATTTT.

The rearrangement uses TRBV5-1 and TRBJ2-2; TRBD1 agrees at 8 bases. The V gene end was trimmed by 2 bases and the J gene end by 3 bases; junction bases not matched to a gene: 3. CDR3 length equals 15 residues. Germline V CDR1 and CDR2: SGHRS, YFSETQ. The CDR3: CASSFQGADTGELFF. The DNA for the CDR3 is TGCGCCAGCAGCTTTCAGGGGGCGGACACCGGGGAGCTGTTTTTT.

This chain uses TRBV5-8 with TRBJ2-1; 9 bases fit TRBD1. The junction had 8 bases not matched to a gene; V was cut back by 4 bases and J by 6 bases. This CDR3 is built from 15 residues. Germline assignment: CDR1 SGHTS and CDR2 YDEGEE. CDR3 region: CASSRSGTGINEQFF. CDR3 bases: TGTGCCAGCAGCCGCAGTGGGACAGGGATCAATGAGCAGTTCTTC.

The chain couples TRBV10-1 to TRBJ2-7; D remains ambiguous. Germline CDR1 is WNHNN and CDR2 is SYGVQD (reference sequence). Trimming shortened V by 3 bases and J by 6 bases, and 18 bases separated the two germline ends. CDR3 size: 15 residues. The CDR3 region has the DNA TGCGCCAGCAGTGAAAGAGATTATAAATCTGGCGAGCAGTACTTC. As protein: CASSERDYKSGEQYF.